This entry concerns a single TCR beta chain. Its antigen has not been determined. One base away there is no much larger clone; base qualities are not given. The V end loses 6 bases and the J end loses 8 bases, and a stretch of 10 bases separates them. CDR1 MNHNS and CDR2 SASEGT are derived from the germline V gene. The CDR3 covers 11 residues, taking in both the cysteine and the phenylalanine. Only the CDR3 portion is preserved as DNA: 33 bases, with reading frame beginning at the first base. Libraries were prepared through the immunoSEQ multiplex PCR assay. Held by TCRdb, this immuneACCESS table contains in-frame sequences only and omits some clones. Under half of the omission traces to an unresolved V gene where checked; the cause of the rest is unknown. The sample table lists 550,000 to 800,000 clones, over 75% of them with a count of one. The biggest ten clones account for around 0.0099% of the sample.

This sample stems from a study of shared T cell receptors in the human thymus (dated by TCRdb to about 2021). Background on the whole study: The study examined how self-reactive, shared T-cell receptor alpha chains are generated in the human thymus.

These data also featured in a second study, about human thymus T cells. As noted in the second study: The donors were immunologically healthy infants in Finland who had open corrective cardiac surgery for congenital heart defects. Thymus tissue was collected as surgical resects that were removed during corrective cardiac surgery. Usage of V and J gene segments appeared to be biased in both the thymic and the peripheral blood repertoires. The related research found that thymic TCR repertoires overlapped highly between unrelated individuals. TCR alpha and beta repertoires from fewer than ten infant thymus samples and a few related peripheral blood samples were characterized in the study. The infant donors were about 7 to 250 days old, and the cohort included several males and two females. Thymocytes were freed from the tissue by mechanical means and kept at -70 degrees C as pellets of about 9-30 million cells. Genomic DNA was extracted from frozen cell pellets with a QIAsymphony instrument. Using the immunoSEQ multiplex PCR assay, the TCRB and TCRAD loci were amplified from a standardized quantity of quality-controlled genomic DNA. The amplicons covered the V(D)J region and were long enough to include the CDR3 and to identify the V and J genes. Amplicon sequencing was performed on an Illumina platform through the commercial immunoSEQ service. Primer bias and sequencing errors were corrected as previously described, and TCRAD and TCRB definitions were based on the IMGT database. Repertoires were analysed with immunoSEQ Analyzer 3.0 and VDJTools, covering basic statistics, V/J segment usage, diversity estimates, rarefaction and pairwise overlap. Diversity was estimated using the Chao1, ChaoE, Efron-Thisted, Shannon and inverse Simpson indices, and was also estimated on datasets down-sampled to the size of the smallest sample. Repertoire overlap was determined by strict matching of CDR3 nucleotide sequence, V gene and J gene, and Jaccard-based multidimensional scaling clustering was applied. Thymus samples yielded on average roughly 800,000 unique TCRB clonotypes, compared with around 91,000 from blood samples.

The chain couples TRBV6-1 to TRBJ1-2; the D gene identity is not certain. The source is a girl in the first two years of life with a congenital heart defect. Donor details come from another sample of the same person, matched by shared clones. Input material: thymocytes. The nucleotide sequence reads TGTGCCAGCAGGGACTCGGGGGGCTACACCTTC. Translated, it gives CASRDSGGYTF.